The 2 T cell receptor beta chains below come from one sample, sequenced in a study of blood T cell repertoires in COVID-19. Produced via immunoSEQ multiplex PCR; TCRdb's table is partial and in-frame only. Of roughly 150,000 clones detected, about 82% appear once; the ten largest clones hold more than 5%. The sample consisted of PBMCs or T cells enriched from blood (not recorded which). These receptors were taken from a woman aged 40 to 50 who had recovered from COVID-19.

V usage is TRBV4-1 and J usage is TRBJ1-1; D gene uncertain. The CDR3 has 13 residues. Between the trimmed V and J ends, which lost 1 base and 2 bases, there was a span of 5 bases. The germline V gene has CDR1 MGHRA and CDR2 YSYEKL. CDR3 loop: CASSQGANTEAFF. The CDR3 DNA follows: TGCGCCAGCAGCCAAGGGGCCAACACTGAAGCTTTCTTT.

This rearrangement joins TRBV7-9 to TRBJ1-1; a possible D gene is TRBD1 (6 bases). Germline V gives CDR1 SEHNR, CDR2 FQNEAQ (reference sequence). This CDR3 has 13 residues. Between the trimmed V and J ends, which lost 5 bases and 4 bases, there was a span of 11 bases. CDR3 region: CASSPQGSTEAFF. The CDR3 nucleotides are TGTGCCAGCAGCCCCCAGGGGAGCACTGAAGCTTTCTTT.